Below are 29 T cell receptor beta chains sequenced from a single sample in a study of blood T cell repertoires in COVID-19. Profiled with immunoSEQ multiplex PCR; TCRdb holds only in-frame clones, not every one. The data show a few hundred thousand clones, 89% seen once. Material for sequencing was peripheral blood. The origin of the receptors is a woman aged 30 to 39 with COVID-19, enrolled during active disease.

The V call is TRBV12-3 or TRBV12-4, the J call TRBJ1-5; unclear D gene. Between the trimmed V and J ends, which lost 1 base and 7 bases, there was a span of 8 bases. CDR3 length equals 13 residues. CDR3 bases: TGTGCCAGCAGTTTAGTCCCCCGGCAGCCCCAGCATTTT. This encodes CASSLVPRQPQHF.

The V and J genes are TRBV27 and TRBJ2-3, with D possibly matching TRBD1 (5 bases). This CDR3 region has 16 residues. V lost 5 bases to trimming and J lost 4 bases, with 19 bases between them. Germline values: CDR1 MNHEY, CDR2 SMNVEV (reference sequence). As DNA, the CDR3 is TGTGCCAGCAGTCTCGACAGTAAACGGCTGGCAGATACGCAGTATTTT. Residues: CASSLDSKRLADTQYF.

The rearrangement joins TRBV5-6 to TRBJ2-1, with 12 bases lining up with TRBD1. Germline CDR1 is SGHDT and CDR2 is YYEEEE. The CDR3 contains 15 residues. Losses at the gene ends were 3 bases for V and 6 bases for J; bases not matched to a gene: 4. CDR3 in DNA: TGTGCCAGCAGCTGGGACAGGGGGCCACCCAATGAGCAGTTCTTC. This sequence encodes CASSWDRGPPNEQFF.

The rearrangement joins TRBV5-1 to TRBJ2-1; 11 bases are shared with TRBD1. Losses at the gene ends were 4 bases for V and 9 bases for J; bases not matched to a gene: 15. Germline values: CDR1 SGHRS, CDR2 YFSETQ. The CDR3 is 17 residues long. CDR3 in amino acids: CASSRFLPGQGVGEQFF. In DNA form, the CDR3 reads TGCGCCAGCAGCAGATTCCTTCCGGGACAGGGGGTCGGTGAGCAGTTCTTC.

This clone came up a few times. The chain carries TRBV7-9 and TRBJ1-2; D not certain. Germline V gene sequence: CDR1 SEHNR, CDR2 FQNEAQ (reference sequence). The V end was cut by 5 bases, the J end by 8 bases, with 18 bases between. This CDR3 has 14 residues. CDR3 amino acids: CASSTPERPGGYTF. The CDR3 nucleotides read TGTGCCAGCAGCACCCCAGAGCGGCCGGGAGGCTACACCTTC.

This clone appeared a single time. This chain links TRBV7-9 with TRBJ2-2; 8 bases map to TRBD2. The CDR3 extends over 15 amino acids. Germline V gene lookup returns CDR1 SEHNR and CDR2 FQNEAQ (reference sequence). The V and J ends lost 5 bases and 6 bases, in that order; junction bases with no gene match: 8. For the CDR3, the DNA is TGTGCCAGCAGCCCCGGGAGGGGGGCTTCCGGGGAGCTGTTTTTT. Amino acid sequence: CASSPGRGASGELFF. Filled out from reference TRBV7-9 and TRBJ2-2, the complete variable domain reads DTGVSQNPRHKITKRGQNVTFRCDPISEHNRLYWYRQTLGQGPEFLTYFQNEAQLEKSRLLSDRFSAERPKGSFSTLEIQRTEQGDSAMYLCASSPGRGASGELFFGEGSRLTVL.

The gene calls are TRBV9 and TRBJ2-5; TRBD2 matches at 11 bases. The CDR3 covers 14 residues. The germline V gene encodes CDR1 SGDLS and CDR2 YYNGEE. Trimming at V came to 3 bases and at J to 5 bases, leaving 3 bases not matched to a gene. DNA of the CDR3: TGTGCCAGCAGCGCGGGACTAGCGGCTGAGACCCAGTACTTC. Its translation is CASSAGLAAETQYF.

The J gene is TRBJ1-1, the V gene TRBV28; tentative D call: TRBD1 (5 bases). Germline V gene data show CDR1 as MDHEN and CDR2 as SYDVKM. The CDR3 is 16 residues long. The V gene lost 6 bases and the J gene lost 11 bases, with 28 bases spanning the gap. The CDR3 sequence is CASSLIKIDSRTVAFF. The CDR3 DNA is TGTGCCAGCAGCCTTATTAAAATCGACAGTCGTACTGTTGCTTTCTTT. Supplemented by reference TRBV28 and TRBJ1-1, the full variable domain reads DVKVTQSSRYLVKRTGEKVFLECVQDMDHENMFWYRQDPGLGLRLIYFSYDVKMKEKGDIPEGYSVSREKKERFSLILESASTNQTSMYLCASSLIKIDSRTVAFFGQGTRLTVV.

The table lists this clone with a count of one. This chain links TRBV6-2 or TRBV6-3 with TRBJ1-6; TRBD1 agrees at 10 bases. This CDR3 spans 15 amino acids. V lost 6 bases and J lost 9; bases outside the gene matches: 8. Per germline, CDR1 MNHEY and CDR2 SVGEGT. The CDR3 region is CASSRGTGETSPLHF. The CDR3 region has the DNA TGTGCCAGCAGCCGCGGGACAGGGGAGACTTCACCCCTCCACTTT.

V and J are TRBV20-1 and TRBJ2-3; weak D call: TRBD2 (6 bases). Trimming removed 6 bases at V and 10 bases at J, with 11 bases between. Looked up from germline, CDR1 is DFQATT and CDR2 is SNEGSKA (reference sequence). This CDR3 region has 10 residues. The CDR3 region is CSAAGTAQYF. CDR3 bases: TGCAGTGCCGCCGGGACTGCGCAGTATTTT.

The chain is built from TRBV19 and TRBJ1-2; TRBD1 matches 9 bases. Germline V CDR1 and CDR2: LNHDA, SQIVND (reference sequence). J was trimmed by 5 bases and V by 6 bases; bases with no gene match: 4. CDR3 length equals 13 residues. CDR3 region: CASRPGQGYGYTF. DNA of the CDR3: TGTGCCAGTAGGCCGGGACAGGGTTATGGCTACACCTTC.

The chain combines TRBV12-3 or TRBV12-4 with TRBJ2-5; perhaps TRBD2 as D (6 bases). V was cut by 5 bases and J by 5 bases, with 12 bases left in between. The CDR3 totals 13 residues. CDR3: CASSGGSGETQYF. The CDR3, as DNA: TGTGCCAGCAGTGGGGGGTCGGGGGAGACCCAGTACTTC.

The J gene is TRBJ2-7, the V gene TRBV3-1 (or the pseudogene TRBV3-2); TRBD1 is a possible D gene (6 bases). This CDR3 region has 18 residues. Trimming removed 4 bases from V and 7 bases from J, with 29 bases in between. Germline assignment: CDR1 LGHDT and CDR2 YNNKEL (reference sequence). The CDR3: CASSPRQDGPLTVWEQYV. In DNA, the CDR3 is TGTGCCAGCAGCCCGAGACAGGATGGCCCCCTTACGGTTTGGGAGCAGTACGTC.

The chain employs TRBV18 and TRBJ1-6, with 8 bases matching TRBD1. V gave up 6 bases and J gave up 8 bases; unmatched junction bases: 6. This CDR3 contains 14 residues. CDR1 and CDR2 from the germline V gene are KGHSH and LQKENI. CDR3 nucleotides: TGTGCCAGCTCCCTGGACAGGGACGATTCACCCCTCCACTTT. Protein sequence: CASSLDRDDSPLHF.

The V and J genes are TRBV7-3 and TRBJ1-6; 9 bases are shared with TRBD1. V dropped 5 bases and J dropped 9; count of bases not matched to a gene: 5. The CDR3 is made up of 14 amino acids. Germline CDR1 is SGHTA and CDR2 is FQGTGA. CDR3 sequence reads: CASSLQGAGSPLHF. In DNA, the CDR3 is TGTGCCAGCAGCCTACAGGGGGCTGGTTCACCCCTCCACTTT.

CDR3 sequence reads: CAWSVSRGLVKAFF. Here the CDR3 DNA reads TGTGCCTGGAGTGTATCCAGGGGTCTGGTGAAAGCTTTCTTT. The chain couples TRBV30 to TRBJ1-1; tentative D call: TRBD1 (6 bases). The CDR3 sequence is 14 residues long. The germline CDR1 and CDR2 sequences are GTSNPN and SVGIG (reference sequence). Trimming removed 0 bases at V and 9 bases at J, with 17 bases between.

The chain recombines TRBV27 with TRBJ1-2; no clear D. CDR1 and CDR2 (germline): MNHEY, SMNVEV (reference sequence). V was shortened by 6 bases and J by 5 bases, with 19 bases between the two germline ends. The CDR3 consists of 15 residues. CDR3 region: CASRETGVVKYGYTF. CDR3 nucleotides: TGTGCCAGCAGAGAAACCGGGGTCGTAAAATATGGCTACACCTTC.

This chain links TRBV29-1 with TRBJ2-6; possible D gene TRBD1, 6 bases. CDR3 size: 14 residues. The V gene lost 6 bases and the J gene lost 4 bases, with 13 bases spanning the gap. The V gene's germline CDR1 is SQVTM and CDR2 ANQGSEA. CDR3 residues: CSVSPGTGANVLTF. As DNA, the CDR3 is TGCAGCGTATCCCCCGGGACAGGGGCCAACGTCCTGACTTTC.

The chain joins TRBV24-1 to TRBJ2-1; D unclear. The CDR3 sequence is 13 residues long. Germline V gene lookup returns CDR1 KGHDR and CDR2 SFDVKD. V was trimmed by 3 bases and J by 9 bases, leaving 11 bases between them. CDR3 protein: CATSDLNPGEQFF. In nucleotides, the CDR3 is TGTGCCACCAGTGATCTCAACCCGGGTGAGCAGTTCTTC.

The chain combines TRBV5-4 with TRBJ1-3; no clear D. The CDR3 has 13 amino acids. Looked up from germline, CDR1 is SGHNT and CDR2 is YYREEE (reference sequence). Between the trimmed V and J ends, which lost 7 bases and 0 bases, there was a span of 8 bases. CDR3: CASQVSSGNTIYF. The CDR3 region has the DNA TGTGCCAGCCAAGTCAGCTCTGGAAACACCATATATTTT. Based on the CDR3 plus reference TRBV5-4 and TRBJ1-3, the full variable domain is ETGVTQSPTHLIKTRGQQVTLRCSSQSGHNTVSWYQQALGQGPQFIFQYYREEENGRGNFPPRFSGLQFPNYSSELNVNALELDDSALYLCASQVSSGNTIYFGEGSWLTVV.

This clone was observed a handful of times. The rearrangement links TRBV30 to TRBJ1-2; 9 bases match TRBD1. Germline trimming cut 5 bases from V and 8 bases from J; bases unmatched to any gene: 9. Per germline, CDR1 GTSNPN and CDR2 SVGIG (reference sequence). The CDR3 spans 13 residues. The CDR3 bases are TGTGCCTGGGAACAACAGGGGGCGAGGGGCTACACCTTC. Protein: CAWEQQGARGYTF.

The V gene is TRBV6-1, the J gene TRBJ1-5, with D unclear. CDR1 and CDR2 from the germline V gene are MNHNS and SASEGT. The CDR3 loop spans 15 amino acids. The V end lost 1 base, the J end lost 4 bases, and 11 bases lay between the germline ends. CDR3 sequence (DNA): TGTGCCAGCAGTGAAGAGGTCCAGCGGAATCAGCCCCAGCATTTT. This encodes CASSEEVQRNQPQHF.

The chain couples TRBV12-5 to TRBJ2-5; 10 bases align to TRBD2. The junction had 9 bases not matched to a gene; V was cut back by 0 bases and J by 2 bases. The CDR3 contains 18 residues. Looked up from germline, CDR1 is LGHNT and CDR2 is FRNRAP. The CDR3 loop reads CASGLVRLAGAPQETQYF. The CDR3 DNA is TGTGCTAGTGGTTTGGTACGGCTAGCGGGGGCCCCTCAAGAGACCCAGTACTTC.

This chain joins TRBV2 and TRBJ2-3, with D possibly being TRBD2 (6 bases). Trimming stripped 4 bases from V and 5 bases from J, with 16 bases between. Germline lookup yields CDR1 SNHLY and CDR2 FYNNEI. This CDR3 spans 15 amino acids. The CDR3 loop is CASSVGTGRRDTQYF. The CDR3 DNA sequence: TGTGCCAGCAGTGTAGGAACGGGGAGGAGAGATACGCAGTATTTT.

This sequence joins TRBV28 and TRBJ1-2; TRBD1 aligns across 8 bases. Looked up from germline, CDR1 is MDHEN and CDR2 is SYDVKM. V lost 8 bases and J lost 1; bases outside the gene matches: 6. The CDR3 spans 14 residues. The CDR3 DNA is TGTGCCAGCGGAACAGGGGGTGGTAACTATGGCTACACCTTC. This gives the protein CASGTGGGNYGYTF.

This clone turned up a few times. The gene calls are TRBV11-2 and TRBJ1-3, with 7 bases identical to TRBD1. This CDR3 spans 17 amino acids. Germline assignment: CDR1 SGHAT and CDR2 FQNNGV. Unmatched junction bases numbered 12, after V lost 3 bases and J lost 4 bases. CDR3 coding DNA: TGTGCCAGCAGCTTTGACCCCACAGGGGCTTCAGGAAACACCATATATTTT. It codes for CASSFDPTGASGNTIYF.

The rearrangement joins TRBV7-8 to TRBJ2-5; no definite D call. CDR1 is SGHVS, CDR2 FQNEAQ, per germline. V was clipped by 2 bases and J by 9 bases, with 10 bases between them. The CDR3 runs to 12 residues. The CDR3 region is CASSLSTASQYF. DNA of the CDR3: TGTGCCAGCAGCTTATCGACTGCGTCCCAGTACTTC.

This rearrangement joins TRBV5-5 to TRBJ2-3; tentative D call: TRBD2 (6 bases). Per the germline V gene, CDR1 is SGHKS and CDR2 is YYEKEE (reference sequence). The V end lost 4 bases, the J end lost 6 bases, and 6 bases lay between the germline ends. The CDR3 extends over 11 amino acids. CDR3 sequence: CASSRGDTQYF. The CDR3 DNA reads as TGTGCCAGCAGCCGGGGGGATACGCAGTATTTT.

V usage is TRBV18 and J usage is TRBJ1-5; 7 bases are shared with TRBD1. Germline CDR1 reads KGHSH; CDR2 reads LQKENI. This CDR3 spans 15 amino acids. The V segment lost 3 bases and the J segment 3 bases; nucleotides outside the gene matches: 5. The DNA for the CDR3 is TGTGCCAGCTCACCCCGGGACAGTATCAATCAGCCCCAGCATTTT. Its protein product is CASSPRDSINQPQHF.